The T cell receptor (beta chain) under discussion was sequenced for a study of cytomegalovirus exposure and HLA in healthy donors. Germline CDR1 is MNHNS and CDR2 is SASEGT. V shed 7 bases and J 3 bases; nucleotides not matched to a gene: 9. This CDR3 has 15 residues. Although they were nominally healthy when sampled, donors likely had unrecorded immune exposures. General study points: Common viral pathogens seemed to be connected with several of the most significant clusters, according to a later analysis.

The PCR made use of 60 Vbeta and 13 Jbeta primers. Repertoires were generated with immunoSEQ multiplex PCR, while TCRdb's copy carries only in-frame clones and drops some. The record lists fewer than 85,000 clones, of which the ten most abundant hold 4.5% to 6.5%. To note about this clone: No antigen is known for it.

Sequencing was performed on PBMCs. The receptor was derived from a woman aged 40 to 49 in good health and CMV-seropositive. This chain connects TRBV6-1 to TRBJ2-7, with 10 bases matching TRBD1. CDR3 in amino acids: CASKSRDRGVYEQYF. The CDR3 DNA reads TGTGCCAGCAAATCCCGGGACAGGGGCGTCTACGAGCAGTACTTC.